This T cell receptor beta chain was recorded in a study of CD8 T cells in ankylosing spondylitis. Study-level points and caveats: The clones that were linked to disease were reported to be significantly enriched in matched synovial fluid samples from ankylosing spondylitis patients.

This clonotype occurred a few times. Antigen unknown. Via MiXCR, TCRdb re-called the 5' RACE reads, giving one row per CDR3 protein. The table lists 50,000 to 75,000 distinct CDR3 sequences, about 6% of them singletons. This receptor was identified in a male donor with ankylosing spondylitis. Material for sequencing was synovial fluid, either unsorted or a sorted T cell fraction (not recorded which).

CDR3 sequence (DNA): TGTGCCAGCAGTTCCTGGGCTCCCGGGCGGGATGAGCAGTTCTTC. Translated, it gives CASSSWAPGRDEQFF. The rearrangement joins TRBV28 to TRBJ2-1; the D gene is possibly TRBD2 (5 bases). V lost 4 bases and J lost 8, with 18 bases in between. This CDR3 comprises 15 residues. CDR1 and CDR2 (germline): MDHEN, SYDVKM.